This T cell receptor (beta chain) was documented in a study of T cell responses to AZD1222 COVID-19 vaccine. Whole-study results and caveats: Spike was spanned by vaccine-associated CD4 TCRs, with dominance at 160-218 and 743-854. A mostly white British donor set with more females was recruited, and clonal diversity was possibly underestimated. The study sampled repertoires only after the peak T cell response. At baseline, just five to seven AZD1222 recipients tested seropositive.

Some clones are missing from TCRdb's copy, which holds only in-frame ones; the method was immunoSEQ multiplex PCR. The table has around 150,000 clones, 65% to 90% seen once. The V and J ends lost 4 bases and 5 bases respectively, with 17 bases between them. The CDR3 sequence is 16 residues long. The germline V gene has CDR1 MDHEN and CDR2 SYDVKM. A note on this clone: What it binds is unknown.

The sample here was peripheral blood, taken 28 days after the second dose of the MenACWY control vaccine. The sequence derives from an adult who received the MenACWY meningococcal vaccine as a control. The chain recombines TRBV28 with TRBJ1-4; D gene unclear. In DNA form, the CDR3 reads TGTGCCAGCAGTTCATCAAAGGGCAGTATAAATGAAAAACTGTTTTTT. As protein: CASSSSKGSINEKLFF.